These T cell receptor beta chains were read from a single sample in a study of blood T cells in healthy people across ages. In TCRdb, the 5' RACE reads were re-called with MiXCR into one record per CDR3 protein. This sample has over 500,000 distinct CDR3 sequences; approximately 52% occur once, and the top ten carry approximately 12%. Sequenced input: blood. All receptors come from a woman aged 80 or older in good health. Both conserved end residues are part of each CDR3. The D gene is left open where the match is weak. Clone size, where shown, is once, few, many, or a class for clones that have expanded.

v_gene	abundance	d_gene	j_gene	CDR3nt	CDR3aa
TRBV4-1	NA	TRBD2	TRBJ2-1	TGCGCCAGCAGCCAAGTCCCGACTAGCGCGGCGGGTGAGCAGTTCTTC	CASSQVPTSAAGEQFF
TRBV4-2	NA	NA	TRBJ2-3	TGTGCCAGCAGCCAAGACAGACTTGGGGCAGATACGCAGTATTTT	CASSQDRLGADTQYF
TRBV10-3	NA	TRBD1	TRBJ2-3	TGTGCCAGCACCGGGACAGAAGCAGATACGCAGTATTTT	CASTGTEADTQYF
TRBV11-2	few	TRBD2	TRBJ2-5	TGTGCCAGCAGCTTAGTAGACCCCGGGACTAGCGGTTTGGAACGGGAGACCCAGTACTTC	CASSLVDPGTSGLERETQYF
TRBV6-6	NA	NA	TRBJ2-7	TGCGCCAGCAGTTACTATGCGGGTTCAGCCTGCGAGCAGTACTTC	CASSYYAGSACEQYF
TRBV29-1	NA	NA	TRBJ2-5	TGCAGCGTTGAAGACGTAGAGACCCAGTACTTC	CSVEDVETQYF
TRBV10-3	NA	NA	TRBJ2-7	TGTGCCATCAAGAGCTCCGTGAGCTCCTACGAGCAGTACTTC	CAIKSSVSSYEQYF
TRBV18	few	NA	TRBJ2-5	TGTGCCAGCTCACCGAGAGTTGCACCTCTCCTGGGGGAGACCCAGTACTTC	CASSPRVAPLLGETQYF
TRBV28	few	NA	TRBJ2-1	TGTGCCAGCAGTCCACCCGGTGGATTAAGCTCCTACAATGAGCAGTTCTTC	CASSPPGGLSSYNEQFF
TRBV29-1	NA	NA	TRBJ2-7	TGCAGCGTTGGTCGGGGGGCTAATTACGAGCAGTACTTC	CSVGRGANYEQYF
TRBV6-5	few	NA	TRBJ1-1	TGTGCCAGCAGTTCTCCCCACAGGCGGGGGGGCACTGAAGCTTTCTTT	CASSSPHRRGGTEAFF
TRBV6-1	once	NA	TRBJ1-1	TGTGCCAGCAGTCCTGTGGTGCACATGAACACTGAAGCTTTCTTT	CASSPVVHMNTEAFF
TRBV28	NA	NA	TRBJ2-7	TGTGCCAGCAGATCTCTATACGGGCAGTACTTC	CASRSLYGQYF
TRBV28	few	NA	TRBJ2-5	TGTGCCAGCAGCATGGGGTGGGGGGAGACCCAGTACTTC	CASSMGWGETQYF
TRBV7-3	NA	NA	TRBJ2-1	TGTGCCAGCAGCTTCTATGGCTATACACATGAGCAGTTCTTC	CASSFYGYTHEQFF
TRBV28	NA	NA	TRBJ2-2	TGTGCCAGCAGTTTTCAAGGAGGCACCGGGGAGCCGTTTTTT	CASSFQGGTGEPFF
TRBV27	NA	NA	TRBJ2-3	TGTGCCAGCAGTGATGGCCCGGGATACACAGATACGCAGTATTTT	CASSDGPGYTDTQYF
TRBV27	NA	TRBD2	TRBJ2-1	TGTGCCAGCGGGAGGGCGATTAAAAATGAGCAGTTCTTC	CASGRAIKNEQFF
TRBV29-1	NA	NA	TRBJ2-7	TGCAGCGTTGAAGAAGCGGGCGGGACCTACGAGCAGTACTTC	CSVEEAGGTYEQYF
TRBV15	NA	NA	TRBJ1-5	TGTGCCACCAGCAGAGGAGGAGCAACCTTTAGCAATCAGCCCCAGCATTTT	CATSRGGATFSNQPQHF
TRBV5-5	NA	NA	TRBJ2-7	TGTGCCAGCGGTCAAGACAGTAACCCGACATCCTACGAGCAGTACTTC	CASGQDSNPTSYEQYF
TRBV28	many	NA	TRBJ2-5	TGTGCCAGCAGTACCCCGGACAAGCAAGAGACCCAGTACTTC	CASSTPDKQETQYF
TRBV20-1	many	TRBD1	TRBJ1-2	TGCAGTGCCACTTCGGGACAGGGGGAATTAAAAGGCTACACCTTC	CSATSGQGELKGYTF
TRBV20-1	NA	NA	TRBJ2-7	TGCAGTGGCGGACTCAACTACGAGCAGTACTTC	CSGGLNYEQYF
TRBV28	NA	TRBD2	TRBJ2-5	TGTGCCAGCAGTTTAACGGGAGGGCCGGGTTGGCAAGAGACCCAGTACTTC	CASSLTGGPGWQETQYF
TRBV29-1	few	TRBD1	TRBJ1-2	TGCAGCGTTGCTGCGAAGACAGGGAAGTTCGGCTACACCTTC	CSVAAKTGKFGYTF
TRBV4-1	many	TRBD2	TRBJ2-7	TGCGCCTCTAAGGGAAGCGGGAACGAGCAGTACTTC	CASKGSGNEQYF
TRBV29-1	NA	NA	TRBJ2-4	TGCAGCGGGTGTGACATTCAGTACTTC	CSGCDIQYF
TRBV25-1	once	TRBD2	TRBJ2-1	TGTGCCAGCAGTGAACCCTCCGGGACTAGCGGGAGGTATGGGCAGTTCTTC	CASSEPSGTSGRYGQFF
TRBV20-1	NA	TRBD1	TRBJ1-4	TGCAGTGCTCCGGGACAGGGTCAGGAAAAACTGTTTTTT	CSAPGQGQEKLFF
TRBV6-5	NA	TRBD2	TRBJ2-1	TGTGCCAGCAGTTACACCCTCCCCGGGACTAGTATAGACAATGAGCAGTTCTTC	CASSYTLPGTSIDNEQFF
TRBV28	NA	TRBD2	TRBJ2-7	TGTGCCAGTAGCGGGGCGGCCTACGAGCAGTACTTC	CASSGAAYEQYF
TRBV5-1	many	TRBD1	TRBJ2-1	TGCGCCAGCAGCTCGGTACAGGGGAGTTATTACAATGAGCAGTTCTTC	CASSSVQGSYYNEQFF
TRBV2	many	NA	TRBJ1-2	TGTGCCAGCAGTGTGAAGGGGTCTACTGGCTACACCTTC	CASSVKGSTGYTF
TRBV6-6	NA	NA	TRBJ2-5	TGTGCCAGCAGTCACTCTTGCATAAGTGAAGAGACCCAGTACTTC	CASSHSCISEETQYF
TRBV3-1	NA	NA	TRBJ2-2	TGTGCCAGCAGCCAAGACCCAGGGACCACCGGGGAGCTGTTTTTT	CASSQDPGTTGELFF
TRBV4-3	NA	NA	TRBJ2-3	TGCGCCAGCAGCAAAGTAGGGGGGGCAGATACGCAGTATTTT	CASSKVGGADTQYF
TRBV20-1	NA	TRBD1	TRBJ2-5	TGCAGTGCTAGTTCGACAGGGATGGAGACCCAGTACTTC	CSASSTGMETQYF
TRBV20-1	many	NA	TRBJ2-7	TGCAGTGCAACCCGGGCCCTTAAGAATACGCACTACGAGCAGTACTTC	CSATRALKNTHYEQYF
TRBV12-3/TRBV12-4	many	NA	TRBJ2-5	TGTGCCAGCAGTTTAACCCGCCGGACTCGGGAGACCCAGTACTTC	CASSLTRRTRETQYF